These 20 T cell receptor beta chains were sequenced from one sample in a study of T cell responses to AZD1222 COVID-19 vaccine. Clones were read by immunoSEQ multiplex PCR, and TCRdb kept only the in-frame ones, dropping some. The sample yields about 120,000 clones, approximately 85% seen once. Sequenced here: peripheral blood, sampled on day 0 of AZD1222 vaccination. The origin of the receptors is an adult in good health.

The rearrangement uses TRBV7-3 and TRBJ2-7, with 7 bases identical to TRBD1. The CDR3 extends over 16 amino acids. Germline values: CDR1 SGHTA, CDR2 FQGTGA. V lost 5 bases and J lost 3; bases outside the gene matches: 13. CDR3: CASSEQPPGQLYEQYF. DNA for the CDR3: TGTGCCAGCAGCGAACAACCTCCGGGACAGCTCTACGAGCAGTACTTC.

The V gene is TRBV19, the J gene TRBJ1-5; 12 bases match TRBD1. V lost 10 bases, J lost 5 bases, and 3 bases stayed unmatched. Germline V gene lookup returns CDR1 LNHDA and CDR2 SQIVND (reference sequence). This CDR3 has 13 amino acids. In nucleotides, the CDR3 is TGTGCCATCGGGACAGGGGGCGATCAGCCCCAGCATTTT. Residues: CAIGTGGDQPQHF.

This clone was detected only a few times. The chain recombines TRBV15 with TRBJ1-4, with D perhaps matching TRBD1 (6 bases). CDR3 length equals 15 residues. The germline gives CDR1 LNHNV, CDR2 YYDKDF (reference sequence). The V end lost 3 bases, the J end lost 2 bases, and 10 bases lay between the germline ends. The CDR3 region has the DNA TGTGCCACCAGCAGCCCCACAGGGACTAATGAAAAACTGTTTTTT. It codes for CATSSPTGTNEKLFF.

This clone was detected once. The genes are TRBV6-5 and TRBJ1-2, with D possibly matching TRBD1 (5 bases). The V gene lost 6 bases and the J gene lost 3 bases, with 14 bases spanning the gap. Germline CDR1 MNHEY, CDR2 SVGAGI. This CDR3 comprises 14 residues. Here the CDR3 DNA reads TGTGCCAGCAGCGGGACGGGCGACTACTATGGCTACACCTTC. This gives the protein CASSGTGDYYGYTF.

This clone appeared once. This chain links TRBV19 with TRBJ2-3, with 15 bases lining up with TRBD2. The CDR3 is 16 residues long. Germline V CDR1 and CDR2: LNHDA, SQIVND (reference sequence). The V and J ends lost 7 bases and 6 bases, in that order; junction bases with no gene match: 8. DNA for the CDR3: TGTGCCAGTACTCCGGGACTAGCGGGAGGTTTTGATACGCAGTATTTT. Its protein product is CASTPGLAGGFDTQYF.

CDR3 DNA: TGTGCCAGCAGCCCCCGGGCTAGCGGGAGTAGCGACGAGCAGTACTTC. Residues: CASSPRASGSSDEQYF. The V gene is TRBV11-1, the J gene TRBJ2-7; 10 nucleotides agree with TRBD2. Germline lookup yields CDR1 SGHAT and CDR2 FQDESV (reference sequence). Trimming removed 5 bases from V and 5 bases from J; junction bases left unmatched: 12. The length of the CDR3 is 16 residues.

This CDR3 reads CSAIGQSPLPTDTQYF. CDR3 nucleotide sequence: TGCAGCGCGATAGGACAGTCCCCACTTCCCACAGATACGCAGTATTTT. The chain carries TRBV29-1 and TRBJ2-3; TRBD1 is a possible D gene (6 bases). Trimming stripped 7 bases from V and 2 bases from J, with 22 bases between. The germline gives CDR1 SQVTM, CDR2 ANQGSEA. The CDR3 sequence is 16 residues long.

This sequence joins TRBV19 and TRBJ1-2; unclear D gene. Trimming removed 3 bases from V and 0 bases from J, with 11 bases in between. The length of the CDR3 is 15 residues. Germline assignment: CDR1 LNHDA and CDR2 SQIVND (reference sequence). The CDR3 reads CASSISKRTNYGYTF. The CDR3 nucleotides are TGTGCCAGTAGTATTTCGAAGAGAACTAACTATGGCTACACCTTC.

The V gene is TRBV3-1 (or the pseudogene TRBV3-2), the J gene TRBJ1-4; maybe TRBD1 (5 bases). The V and J ends lost 4 bases and 5 bases respectively, with 8 bases between them. Germline V gene lookup returns CDR1 LGHDT and CDR2 YNNKEL (reference sequence). The CDR3 contains 13 residues. Here the CDR3 reads CASSLGENEKLFF. CDR3 DNA sequence: TGTGCCAGCAGCCTAGGGGAAAATGAAAAACTGTTTTTT.

The chain carries TRBV5-1 and TRBJ2-1; D is ambiguous. Trimming stripped 2 bases from V and 6 bases from J, with 15 bases between. Germline CDR1 reads SGHRS; CDR2 reads YFSETQ. The CDR3 loop spans 15 amino acids. CDR3 coding DNA: TGCGCCAGCAGCTTTCGAGTGTCCCCGGGCAATGAGCAGTTCTTC. Protein product: CASSFRVSPGNEQFF.

The chain couples TRBV5-6 to TRBJ1-5; 8 nucleotides align to TRBD1. The ends lost 4 bases at V and 2 bases at J; junction bases unmatched: 5. This CDR3 contains 15 residues. From germline, CDR1 is SGHDT and CDR2 YYEEEE. The CDR3 coding sequence is TGTGCCAGCAGCGGAACAGGGGGTGGCAATCAGCCCCAGCATTTT. Its translation: CASSGTGGGNQPQHF.

The V gene is TRBV6-6, the J gene TRBJ1-1, with D perhaps TRBD1 (5 bases). In germline, CDR1 is MNHNY, CDR2 SVGAGI (reference sequence). V was cut by 3 bases and J by 1 base, with 15 bases left in between. The CDR3 is 16 amino acids. This chain's CDR3 is CASSYPTGNSNTEAFF. As DNA, the CDR3 is TGTGCCAGCAGTTATCCAACAGGTAACTCGAACACTGAAGCTTTCTTT.

The chain combines TRBV13 with TRBJ1-1; TRBD1 aligns across 10 bases. The CDR3 runs 16 residues. With V trimmed by 5 bases and J by 5 bases, 11 bases remained unmatched. Germline V gene data show CDR1 as PRHDT and CDR2 as FYEKMQ (reference sequence). The CDR3 spells CASSVTGGGSRTEAFF. The CDR3, as DNA: TGTGCCAGCAGCGTGACAGGGGGCGGTTCTAGGACTGAAGCTTTCTTT.

This clone was counted between two and nine times. The chain carries TRBV6-5 and TRBJ1-1, with D possibly matching TRBD1 (5 bases). Trimming left V 10 bases short and J 1 base short, with 19 bases between. The CDR3 loop spans 15 amino acids. Looked up from germline, CDR1 is MNHEY and CDR2 is SVGAGI. This CDR3 is CATRGAGEGNTEAFF. The CDR3, as DNA: TGTGCCACCCGCGGGGCGGGGGAGGGGAACACTGAAGCTTTCTTT.

The chain joins TRBV7-6 to TRBJ1-2, with TRBD1 matching over 8 bases. Germline loops: CDR1 SGHVS, CDR2 FNYEAQ. J lost 0 bases, V lost 5 bases, and 8 bases had no gene match. CDR3 length equals 16 residues. CDR3 in amino acids: CASSARQGRANYGYTF. CDR3 bases: TGTGCCAGCAGCGCCAGACAGGGGCGAGCTAACTATGGCTACACCTTC.

This chain joins TRBV30 and TRBJ1-1, with D uncertain. V lost 0 bases and J 4 bases, leaving 9 bases between the germline ends. CDR1 and CDR2 (germline): GTSNPN, SVGIG (reference sequence). The CDR3 has 13 amino acids. The CDR3, as DNA: TGTGCCTGGAGTGTGGTCCCAGGCACTGAAGCTTTCTTT. It translates to CAWSVVPGTEAFF.

V is TRBV7-3 and J is TRBJ1-1, with unresolved D. V gave up 2 bases and J gave up 10 bases, with 14 bases separating them. This CDR3 has 13 amino acids. Germline lookup yields CDR1 SGHTA and CDR2 FQGTGA. The CDR3 loop reads CASSLGHPAGAFF. The DNA for the CDR3 is TGTGCCAGCAGCTTAGGCCACCCAGCAGGAGCTTTCTTT.

The chain links TRBV11-2 to TRBJ2-7; D gene unclear. The V gene lost 5 bases and the J gene lost 4 bases, with 9 bases spanning the gap. There are 12 residues in the CDR3. Germline V gene lookup returns CDR1 SGHAT and CDR2 FQNNGV. CDR3 residues: CASSPGRYEQYF. CDR3 coding DNA: TGTGCCAGCAGCCCCGGGCGGTACGAGCAGTACTTC.

CDR3 DNA sequence: TGTGCCAGCAGCTTAGACCCCCCACCGCGAGAGACCCAGTACTTC. This gives the protein CASSLDPPPRETQYF. The chain uses TRBV7-2 and TRBJ2-5, with D unclear. Germline V gene sequence: CDR1 SGHTA, CDR2 FQGNSA. The CDR3 length is 15 residues. Trimming took 1 base from V and 4 from J, leaving 13 bases between them.

There are a few counts of this clone. The rearrangement links TRBV5-1 to TRBJ1-4; D remains ambiguous. The germline gives CDR1 SGHRS, CDR2 YFSETQ. This CDR3 has 13 residues. Trimming pared 4 bases from V and 4 bases from J, leaving 8 bases between. Here the CDR3 DNA reads TGCGCCAGCAGCACTGGGGATAATGAAAAACTGTTTTTT. Its translation is CASSTGDNEKLFF.